Shown below are 28 T cell receptor beta chains from a single sample sequenced in a study of cytomegalovirus exposure and HLA in healthy donors. PCR involved 60 Vbeta and 13 Jbeta primers. Profiling relied on immunoSEQ multiplex PCR, and the TCRdb table lists in-frame clones only, not all of them. There are fewer than 250,000 clones in the sample; about 80% occur only once, and around 1.8% lies in the top ten. The sample was PBMCs. The receptors derive from a man younger than 35 in good health and CMV-seronegative.

For the CDR3, the DNA is TGTGCCAGCAGTTTACAGGGGGCTTACGAGCAGTACTTC. Its protein is CASSLQGAYEQYF. This chain uses TRBV28 with TRBJ2-7, with 8 bases lining up with TRBD1. This CDR3 has 13 amino acids. The V and J ends lost 2 bases and 4 bases, in that order; junction bases with no gene match: 1. The germline V gene encodes CDR1 MDHEN and CDR2 SYDVKM. Combining the CDR3 with reference TRBV28 and TRBJ2-7 gives the whole variable domain DVKVTQSSRYLVKRTGEKVFLECVQDMDHENMFWYRQDPGLGLRLIYFSYDVKMKEKGDIPEGYSVSREKKERFSLILESASTNQTSMYLCASSLQGAYEQYFGPGTRLTVT.

V is TRBV6-5 and J is TRBJ1-5, with D maybe TRBD1 (6 bases). The length of the CDR3 is 14 residues. CDR1 is MNHEY and CDR2 is SVGAGI in the germline V gene. V was clipped by 6 bases and J by 6 bases, with 15 bases between them. The CDR3 loop reads CASRSGGHGQPQHF. CDR3 DNA sequence: TGTGCCAGCAGGTCCGGGGGGCATGGTCAGCCCCAGCATTTT.

This sequence joins TRBV4-2 and TRBJ2-5; 9 bases are a match to TRBD2. The J call may be mistaken, given a closer DNA end match to TRBJ2-7. CDR3 length: 15 residues. Per the germline V gene, CDR1 is LGHNA and CDR2 is YNFKEQ. For the CDR3, the DNA is TGTGCCAGCAGCCAATCTAGCGGGGAAGCCTACGAGCAGTACTTC. Protein sequence: CASSQSSGEAYEQYF.

This chain uses TRBV4-3 with TRBJ2-1; 8 positions agree with TRBD2. Losses at the gene ends were 0 bases for V and 1 base for J; bases not matched to a gene: 2. Germline V gene data show CDR1 as LGHNA and CDR2 as YSLEER. CDR3 size: 16 residues. CDR3 in DNA: TGCGCCAGCAGCCAAGAGTCTAGCGGGTCCTACAATGAGCAGTTCTTC. Amino acids: CASSQESSGSYNEQFF.

The chain combines TRBV7-6 with TRBJ2-2, with 7 bases identical to TRBD2. The V gene's germline CDR1 is SGHVS and CDR2 FNYEAQ. The CDR3 is 16 residues long. Losses at the gene ends were 1 base for V and 6 bases for J; bases not matched to a gene: 8. The DNA for the CDR3 is TGTGCCAGCAGCTTAGAAATCGGCGGGAGAGCCGGGGAGCTGTTTTTT. It is translated as CASSLEIGGRAGELFF.

This clone was counted a single time. The CDR3 bases are TGTGCCAGCAGCCAAACGACAGGGGGCTGGGCTTTCTTT. It specifies CASSQTTGGWAFF. This rearrangement joins TRBV14 to TRBJ1-1, with 10 nucleotides matching TRBD1. The CDR3 runs 13 residues. CDR1 and CDR2 from the germline V gene are SGHDN and FVKESK. Trimming cost V 2 bases and J 11 bases; bases outside gene matches: 5.

This clone has more than one count but fewer than ten. The V call is TRBV10-3, the J call TRBJ1-1; D perhaps matches TRBD1 (5 bases). Germline V lookup: CDR1 ENHRY, CDR2 SYGVKD. V gave up 3 bases and J gave up 0 bases, with 14 bases separating them. The CDR3 extends over 16 amino acids. CDR3 sequence reads: CAISEGHPFMNTEAFF. The CDR3 region has the DNA TGTGCCATCAGTGAAGGACACCCGTTCATGAACACTGAAGCTTTCTTT.

This clone was seen more than once but under ten times. The gene calls are TRBV4-2 and TRBJ1-2; no firm D call. The germline CDR1 and CDR2 sequences are LGHNA and YNFKEQ. Deletions cut 0 bases from V and 5 bases from J, with 16 bases between. The CDR3 spans 16 residues. CDR3 loop: CASSQEDGRDAYGYTF. As DNA, the CDR3 is TGTGCCAGCAGCCAAGAGGATGGGAGGGATGCTTATGGCTACACCTTC.

This chain uses TRBV28 with TRBJ2-2; possibly TRBD2 for D (6 bases). CDR1 and CDR2 from the germline V gene are MDHEN and SYDVKM. Trimming took 3 bases from V and 4 from J, leaving 15 bases between them. The CDR3 has 16 residues. CDR3 DNA: TGTGCCAGCAGTTTTGTCGCGGGGCGGAGCACCGGGGAGCTGTTTTTT. Encoded protein: CASSFVAGRSTGELFF.

Note on this clone: The junction departs from germline at one end; a sequencing error may be responsible. The chain links TRBV7-7 to TRBJ1-4, with D perhaps matching TRBD1 (5 bases). Germline CDR1 and CDR2: SSHAT and FNYEAQ (reference sequence). The CDR3 length is 13 residues. The CDR3 here is CASSRGYGEKLFF. CDR3 coding DNA: TGTGCTAGCAGCCGGGGGTACGGTGAAAAACTGTTTTTT.

The rearrangement links TRBV5-6 to TRBJ2-1, with a possible D match to TRBD2 (6 bases). Trimming shortened V by 3 bases and J by 6 bases, and 19 bases separated the two germline ends. Germline V lookup: CDR1 SGHDT, CDR2 YYEEEE. The CDR3 runs to 16 residues. CDR3 bases: TGTGCCAGCAGCTCTGGGGGGAGGACCTACCCCAATGAGCAGTTCTTC. Amino acids: CASSSGGRTYPNEQFF.

This clone was observed a few times. The rearrangement links TRBV4-1 to TRBJ1-2; 10 bases align to TRBD1. The CDR3 sequence is 15 residues long. The V gene's germline CDR1 is MGHRA and CDR2 YSYEKL. After removal of 0 bases from V and 6 bases from J, the junction contained 4 bases not matched to a gene. This CDR3 reads CASSQERQGADGYTF. For the CDR3, the DNA is TGCGCCAGCAGCCAAGAAAGACAGGGGGCGGATGGCTACACCTTC.

The gene calls are TRBV28 and TRBJ1-2; no reliable D call. There are 14 residues in the CDR3. V was trimmed by 8 bases and J by 10 bases, leaving 23 bases between them. Germline CDR1 and CDR2: MDHEN and SYDVKM. CDR3 protein: CASSISVLETSYTF. CDR3 nucleotides: TGTGCCAGCTCGATCAGTGTCCTAGAAACATCCTACACCTTC.

The J gene is TRBJ2-7, the V gene TRBV30, with D possibly being TRBD2 (5 bases). Germline lookup yields CDR1 GTSNPN and CDR2 SVGIG (reference sequence). V gave up 0 bases and J gave up 1 base, with 13 bases separating them. This CDR3 has 15 residues. The CDR3: CAWSVDRDGSYEQYF. CDR3 DNA sequence: TGTGCCTGGAGTGTGGACCGGGATGGGTCCTACGAGCAGTACTTC.

The chain uses TRBV6-6 and TRBJ1-2; D not resolved. Germline V gene lookup returns CDR1 MNHNY and CDR2 SVGAGI (reference sequence). The CDR3 length is 15 residues. Trimming left V 3 bases short and J 0 bases short, with 11 bases between. CDR3 sequence: CASSYPGPANYGYTF. The CDR3 DNA sequence: TGTGCCAGCAGTTATCCTGGCCCAGCTAACTATGGCTACACCTTC.

The chain is built from TRBV15 and TRBJ2-3; the D gene is possibly TRBD1 (6 bases). Germline-derived CDR1 and CDR2 are LNHNV and YYDKDF (reference sequence). V was trimmed by 3 bases and J by 1 base, leaving 14 bases between them. The CDR3 has 16 residues. CDR3 loop: CATSSPGTTGTDTQYF. The CDR3 nucleotides read TGTGCCACCAGCAGCCCCGGGACAACCGGCACAGATACGCAGTATTTT.

This chain connects TRBV7-9 to TRBJ2-1; 11 bases match TRBD2. Germline V lookup: CDR1 SEHNR, CDR2 FQNEAQ (reference sequence). V shed 5 bases and J 5 bases; nucleotides not matched to a gene: 5. The CDR3 has 15 amino acids. This CDR3 is CASSPGLAGDNEQFF. The CDR3 DNA reads as TGTGCCAGCAGCCCCGGACTAGCGGGTGACAATGAGCAGTTCTTC.

This clone came up once. The chain joins TRBV6-5 to TRBJ1-2; 7 bases fit TRBD1. The germline gives CDR1 MNHEY, CDR2 SVGAGI. V lost 4 bases, J lost 3 bases, and 5 bases stayed unmatched. This CDR3 spans 14 amino acids. The CDR3 coding sequence is TGTGCCAGCAGTTTGACCGGGACAGACTATGGCTACACCTTC. Translating it yields CASSLTGTDYGYTF.

J is TRBJ2-7 and V is TRBV6-6; possible D gene TRBD2, 6 bases. Germline assignment: CDR1 MNHNY and CDR2 SVGAGI (reference sequence). Trimming took 3 bases from V and 3 from J, leaving 9 bases between them. The CDR3 totals 13 residues. CDR3 DNA sequence: TGTGCCAGCAGTTATGGAGGGTACTACGAGCAGTACTTC. Its protein is CASSYGGYYEQYF.

The chain links TRBV30 to TRBJ1-1, with D possibly matching TRBD1 (5 bases). Germline V CDR1 and CDR2: GTSNPN, SVGIG (reference sequence). The CDR3 runs to 11 residues. Trimming stripped 5 bases from V and 11 bases from J, with 15 bases between. The DNA for the CDR3 is TGTGCCTGGGATTCCTGGGGGGACGCTTTCTTT. Its protein is CAWDSWGDAFF.

As concerns this clone: One end of the junction fails to match germline, which may point to a read error. This chain links TRBV7-9 with TRBJ1-4; D may be TRBD1 (5 bases). CDR3 length: 16 residues. Germline V gene lookup returns CDR1 SEHNR and CDR2 FQNEAQ (reference sequence). CDR3 loop: CSSTTGLGGANEKLFF. CDR3 bases: TGTTCCAGCACCACCGGTTTGGGGGGAGCTAATGAAAAACTGTTTTTT.

In its sample, this clone was seen once. The chain links TRBV7-6 to TRBJ2-1; 11 nucleotides line up with TRBD2. Germline V gene data show CDR1 as SGHVS and CDR2 as FNYEAQ. V lost 3 bases, J lost 5 bases, and 9 bases stayed unmatched. The CDR3 spans 17 residues. The CDR3 loop reads CASSFSGGAGVHNEQFF. The CDR3 coding sequence is TGTGCCAGCAGCTTTAGCGGGGGGGCCGGGGTACACAATGAGCAGTTCTTC.

The rearrangement joins TRBV29-1 to TRBJ2-7, with 10 bases identical to TRBD2. The CDR3 is 16 amino acids. V dropped 7 bases and J dropped 3; count of bases not matched to a gene: 15. CDR1 and CDR2 (germline): SQVTM, ANQGSEA. CDR3 amino acids: CSDGFSSGRGVYEQYF. The CDR3 DNA reads as TGCAGCGACGGGTTTTCGAGCGGGAGGGGGGTCTACGAGCAGTACTTC.

A single count supports this clone. The CDR3 here is CASSGRSGNTGELFF. The CDR3 coding sequence is TGTGCCAGCAGTGGTAGATCAGGGAACACCGGGGAGCTGTTTTTT. The genes are TRBV2 and TRBJ2-2; D gene unclear. In germline, CDR1 is SNHLY, CDR2 FYNNEI. The V and J ends lost 4 bases and 1 base respectively, with 10 bases between them. CDR3 size: 15 residues.

The CDR3 here is CASSLDRAYEGYTF. The CDR3 DNA is TGTGCCAGCAGCTTAGACAGGGCCTATGAGGGCTACACCTTC. The V gene is TRBV7-8, the J gene TRBJ1-2, with D maybe TRBD1 (6 bases). The germline V gene encodes CDR1 SGHVS and CDR2 FQNEAQ. This CDR3 is 14 amino acids long. V lost 1 base, J lost 8 bases, and 14 bases lay in between.

This clone was counted once. The V call is TRBV20-1, the J call TRBJ2-7, with D possibly TRBD1 on 6 matching bases. Germline CDR1 reads DFQATT; CDR2 reads SNEGSKA (reference sequence). V lost 6 bases and J 6 bases, leaving 12 bases between the germline ends. This CDR3 has 11 residues. The DNA for the CDR3 is TGCAGTGCCGTAGGGGGTCCCGAGCAGTACTTC. As protein: CSAVGGPEQYF.

This chain links TRBV29-1 with TRBJ1-2, with D maybe TRBD1 (5 bases). V was trimmed by 6 bases and J by 4 bases, leaving 12 bases between them. This CDR3 comprises 12 residues. The germline gives CDR1 SQVTM, CDR2 ANQGSEA. CDR3 in amino acids: CSVDSNIYGYTF. In nucleotides, the CDR3 is TGCAGCGTCGACAGTAATATCTATGGCTACACCTTC.

The chain has TRBV30 and TRBJ2-4, with TRBD1 as a possible D gene (8 bases). The CDR3 is 12 residues long. Germline-derived CDR1 and CDR2 are GTSNPN and SVGIG (reference sequence). With 6 bases removed from V and 8 bases from J, the gap between germline ends came to 14 bases. The CDR3 loop is CACSQGGDIQYF. The CDR3 DNA reads TGTGCCTGCTCACAGGGGGGGGACATTCAGTACTTC.